This is a list of T cell receptor beta chains from one sample in a study of CD4 T cells in relation to SARS-CoV-2 and coronaviruses. Measured with immunoSEQ multiplex PCR; TCRdb has only the in-frame clones, and not every one. Here the sample spans about 59,000 clones, more than 80% being singletons. The sequenced material came from memory CD4+ T cells from PBMCs. Source of these receptors: a human donor in good health. Each CDR3 is given without its conserved first and last residue. Rows may omit the clone size; those that give it use once, few, many or a size class.

size: .; V: TRBV6-5; J: TRBJ2-7; CDR3: ASTGGGRTSYEQY
size: .; V: TRBV5-1; J: TRBJ1-3; CDR3: ASSLGTGIGNTIY
size: few; V: TRBV27; J: TRBJ2-7; CDR3: ASSSLQGYLSYEQY
size: .; V: TRBV10-1; J: TRBJ2-1; CDR3: ASSETRGLFRSALEQF
size: .; V: TRBV28; J: TRBJ2-7; CDR3: ASSPGGLSSYEQY
size: .; V: TRBV28; J: TRBJ2-7; CDR3: ASRLRRLETYEQY
size: .; V: TRBV7-9; J: TRBJ2-1; CDR3: ASSFRSYNEQF
size: .; V: TRBV6-5; J: TRBJ2-1; CDR3: ASSTLDKHEQF
size: .; V: TRBV3-1/TRBV3-2; J: TRBJ2-2; CDR3: ASSHLLAGSTGELF
size: few; V: TRBV6-6; J: TRBJ1-2; CDR3: ASASGGDYGYT
size: .; V: TRBV9; J: TRBJ2-1; CDR3: TSSVSSGSLNEQF
size: .; V: TRBV6-5; J: TRBJ1-6; CDR3: ASSYGGQNSPLH
size: .; V: TRBV6-5; J: TRBJ2-1; CDR3: ASSYRVVGYNEQF
size: .; V: TRBV18; J: TRBJ2-3; CDR3: ASSHGTRGLDTQY
size: .; V: TRBV5-1; J: TRBJ2-1; CDR3: ASSLVSDRGNEQF
size: once; V: TRBV5-1; J: TRBJ2-1; CDR3: ASSLGGFSYNEQF
size: .; V: TRBV28; J: TRBJ1-2; CDR3: ASRNPPAGYGYT
size: .; V: TRBV4-1; J: TRBJ1-6; CDR3: ASSQPLVWDRGSPLH
size: .; V: TRBV5-4; J: TRBJ1-2; CDR3: ASSSSRERGYT
size: .; V: TRBV29-1; J: TRBJ2-7; CDR3: SVVFGRYEQY
size: few; V: TRBV30; J: TRBJ2-1; CDR3: AWSVLAGGGNEQF
size: .; V: TRBV6-6; J: TRBJ2-3; CDR3: ASTTGTDTQY
size: .; V: TRBV27; J: TRBJ1-5; CDR3: ASSLAPYSNQPQH
size: .; V: TRBV5-6; J: TRBJ2-6; CDR3: ASSTIQTGSGANVLT
size: .; V: TRBV30; J: TRBJ2-2; CDR3: AWSARDRAATGELF
size: .; V: TRBV27; J: TRBJ2-7; CDR3: ASSLKVMDRGCDEQY
size: .; V: TRBV11-2; J: TRBJ2-2; CDR3: ASSLLAGGGELF
size: .; V: TRBV9; J: TRBJ2-7; CDR3: ASSVGRVGSYEQY
size: .; V: TRBV28; J: TRBJ1-5; CDR3: ASTKGGVSQPQH
size: .; V: TRBV6-1; J: TRBJ1-4; CDR3: ASSERLMGTNEKLF
size: .; V: TRBV24-1; J: TRBJ2-1; CDR3: ATSDPGLAAYNEQF
size: .; V: TRBV3-1/TRBV3-2; J: TRBJ1-2; CDR3: ASSQRVNYGYT
size: .; V: TRBV19; J: TRBJ2-2; CDR3: ASSIHTGELF
size: .; V: TRBV2; J: TRBJ1-4; CDR3: ASRYGTGGVEKLF
size: .; V: TRBV29-1; J: TRBJ2-7; CDR3: SALDRGNHEQY
size: .; V: TRBV3-1/TRBV3-2; J: TRBJ2-5; CDR3: ASSQSRKETQY
size: .; V: TRBV2; J: TRBJ1-4; CDR3: ASTFQPGEKLF
size: .; V: TRBV6-5; J: TRBJ2-2; CDR3: ASPYGPGELF
size: .; V: TRBV4-1; J: TRBJ1-1; CDR3: ASSRGDRGNTEAF
size: .; V: TRBV6-5; J: TRBJ2-1; CDR3: ASSYSSGTGYNEQF